This note documents a single T cell receptor beta chain sequence. Trimming took 4 bases from V and 1 from J, leaving 17 bases between them. Germline CDR1 reads LNHDA; CDR2 reads SQIVND (reference sequence). This CDR3 has 17 amino acids. This PCR relied on a set of 60 Vbeta primers and 13 Jbeta primers. Clones were read by immunoSEQ multiplex PCR, and TCRdb kept only the in-frame ones, dropping some. The sample shows about 99,000 clones, roughly a tenth of them seen only once. The data were obtained in a study of cytomegalovirus exposure and HLA in healthy donors. Sample: PBMCs. This rearrangement joins TRBV19 to TRBJ2-1, with TRBD2 as a possible D gene (6 bases). This sequence was found in a man in his forties in good health and CMV-seropositive. The CDR3 region has the DNA TGTGCCAGTAGTACCTCGTCGGGGGAATTATCCTACAATGAGCAGTTCTTC. It encodes CASSTSSGELSYNEQFF.